This TCR beta chain is drawn from a study of early T cells in non-severe SARS-CoV-2 infection. Background on the study: Chains stayed unpaired after sequencing of bulk RNA from unsorted whole blood. Notes on the study in general: Reliance on VDJdb matching favored anti-spike CD8 responses; private and CD4 specificities were missed.

This clonotype was counted only a few times. Its antigen remains unidentified. Individual cDNA molecules received unique molecular identifiers. TCRdb reprocessed the 5' RACE reads via MiXCR and lists one record per CDR3 protein. There are 85,000 to 90,000 distinct CDR3 sequences in the sample; about an eighth occur only once, and approximately 7.5% lies in the top ten. The sequenced material came from whole blood. The clonotype comes from an adult who was a healthcare worker with PCR-confirmed SARS-CoV-2 infection or an uninfected control (not recorded which).

CDR3 in DNA: TGTGCCAGCAGTTTCAGCGGGCCTTACAATGAGCAGTTCTTC. Protein product: CASSFSGPYNEQFF. This chain uses TRBV27 with TRBJ2-1; tentatively, D is TRBD2 (6 bases). The germline gives CDR1 MNHEY, CDR2 SMNVEV (reference sequence). CDR3 length equals 14 residues. V was cut by 3 bases and J by 4 bases, with 10 bases left in between.